This T cell receptor beta chain was identified in a study of T cells after yellow fever vaccination. Across the study: Fractions of low cell number were prepared using SMART-Seq v4 Ultra Low Input.

V was pared by 0 bases and J by 2 bases, with 6 bases of the junction left unmatched. CDR3 length: 16 amino acids. The germline gives CDR1 SGHAT, CDR2 FQNNGV. One entry per CDR3 protein results from TCRdb running MiXCR on the 5' RACE reads. The repertoire holds roughly 99,000 distinct CDR3 sequences, with about 5.8% as singletons. This receptor was obtained from a man aged 18 to 29 who received the YFV17D yellow fever vaccine. Specimen: CD8+ T cells sorted from PBMCs, collected 10 days after the yellow fever booster vaccination. The J gene is TRBJ2-7, the V gene TRBV11-2; 8 bases align to TRBD1. The CDR3 nucleotides are TGTGCCAGCAGCTTAGATCTCACAGGGGGAGCCTACGAGCAGTACTTC. Translating gives CASSLDLTGGAYEQYF.